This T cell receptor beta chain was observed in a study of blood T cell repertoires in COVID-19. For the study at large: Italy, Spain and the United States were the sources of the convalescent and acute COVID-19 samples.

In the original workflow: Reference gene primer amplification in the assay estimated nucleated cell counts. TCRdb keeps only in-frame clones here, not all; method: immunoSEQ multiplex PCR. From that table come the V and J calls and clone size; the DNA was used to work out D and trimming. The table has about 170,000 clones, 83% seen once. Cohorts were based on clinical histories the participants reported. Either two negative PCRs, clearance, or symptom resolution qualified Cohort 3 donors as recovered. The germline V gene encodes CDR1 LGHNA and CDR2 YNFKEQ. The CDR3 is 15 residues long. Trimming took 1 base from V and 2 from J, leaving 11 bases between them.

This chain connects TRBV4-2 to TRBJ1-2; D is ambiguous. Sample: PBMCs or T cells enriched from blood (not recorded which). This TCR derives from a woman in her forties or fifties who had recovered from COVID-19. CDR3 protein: CASSQGEATNYGYTF. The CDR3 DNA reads TGTGCCAGCAGCCAAGGTGAGGCGACCAACTATGGCTACACCTTC.